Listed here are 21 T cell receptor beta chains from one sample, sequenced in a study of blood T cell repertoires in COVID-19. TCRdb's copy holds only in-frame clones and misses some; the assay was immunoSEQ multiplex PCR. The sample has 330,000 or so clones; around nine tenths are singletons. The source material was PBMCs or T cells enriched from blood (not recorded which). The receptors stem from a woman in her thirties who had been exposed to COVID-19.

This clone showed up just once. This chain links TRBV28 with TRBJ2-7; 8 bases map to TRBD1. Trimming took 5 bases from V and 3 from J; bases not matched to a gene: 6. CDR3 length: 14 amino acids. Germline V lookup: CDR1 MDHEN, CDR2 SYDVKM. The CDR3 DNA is TGTGCCAGCAGTCCCGGGACAGGAATCTACGAGCAGTACTTC. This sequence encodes CASSPGTGIYEQYF.

CDR3 nucleotides: TGTGCCAGCAGCCATCGGGGGAACACTGAAGCTTTCTTT. It yields the protein CASSHRGNTEAFF. V is TRBV3-1 (or the pseudogene TRBV3-2) and J is TRBJ1-1; D call uncertain. The CDR3 contains 13 residues. The germline V gene encodes CDR1 LGHDT and CDR2 YNNKEL (reference sequence). Trimming took off 3 bases at V and 1 base at J, with 6 bases between the two ends.

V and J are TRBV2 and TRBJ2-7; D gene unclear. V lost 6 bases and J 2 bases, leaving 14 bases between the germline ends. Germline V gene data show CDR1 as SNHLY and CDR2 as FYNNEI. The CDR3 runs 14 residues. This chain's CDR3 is CASRENSRPYEQYF. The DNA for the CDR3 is TGTGCCAGCAGGGAGAACTCTAGGCCCTACGAGCAGTACTTC.

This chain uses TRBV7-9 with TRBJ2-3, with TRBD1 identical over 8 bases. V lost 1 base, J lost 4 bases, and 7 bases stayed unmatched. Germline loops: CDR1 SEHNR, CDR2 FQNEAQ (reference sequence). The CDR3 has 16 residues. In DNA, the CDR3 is TGTGCCAGCAGCTTAGAGTCAGGGGGCGGTTCAGATACGCAGTATTTT. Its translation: CASSLESGGGSDTQYF.

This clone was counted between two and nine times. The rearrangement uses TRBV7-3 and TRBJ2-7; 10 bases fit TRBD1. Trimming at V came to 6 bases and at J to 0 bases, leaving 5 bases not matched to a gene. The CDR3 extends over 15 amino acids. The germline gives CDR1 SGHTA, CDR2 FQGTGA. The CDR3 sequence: CASSSGTGASYEQYF. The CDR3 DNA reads TGTGCCAGCAGTTCCGGGACAGGGGCCTCCTACGAGCAGTACTTC.

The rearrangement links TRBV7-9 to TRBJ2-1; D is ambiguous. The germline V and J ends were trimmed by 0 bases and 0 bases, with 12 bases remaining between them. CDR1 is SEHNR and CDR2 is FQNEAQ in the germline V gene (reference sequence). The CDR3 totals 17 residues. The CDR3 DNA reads TGTGCCAGCAGCTTAGCACGCCCAGCTAGCTCCTACAATGAGCAGTTCTTC. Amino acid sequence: CASSLARPASSYNEQFF.

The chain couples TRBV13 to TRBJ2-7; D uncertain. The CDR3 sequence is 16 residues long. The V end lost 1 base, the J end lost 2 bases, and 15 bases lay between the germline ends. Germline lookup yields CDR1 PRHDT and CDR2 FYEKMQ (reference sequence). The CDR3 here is CASSLAPLGATYEQYF. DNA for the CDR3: TGTGCCAGCAGCTTAGCGCCTCTAGGCGCAACCTACGAGCAGTACTTC. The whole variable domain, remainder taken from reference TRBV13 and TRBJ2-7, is AAGVIQSPRHLIKEKRETATLKCYPIPRHDTVYWYQQGPGQDPQFLISFYEKMQSDKGSIPDRFSAQQFSDYHSELNMSSLELGDSALYFCASSLAPLGATYEQYFGPGTRLTVT.

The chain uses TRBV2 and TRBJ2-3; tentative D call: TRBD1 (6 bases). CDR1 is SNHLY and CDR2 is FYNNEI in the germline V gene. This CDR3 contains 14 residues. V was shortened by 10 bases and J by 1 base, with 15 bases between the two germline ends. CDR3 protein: CATGARQGTDTQYF. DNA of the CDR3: TGTGCCACCGGGGCCCGACAGGGCACAGATACGCAGTATTTT.

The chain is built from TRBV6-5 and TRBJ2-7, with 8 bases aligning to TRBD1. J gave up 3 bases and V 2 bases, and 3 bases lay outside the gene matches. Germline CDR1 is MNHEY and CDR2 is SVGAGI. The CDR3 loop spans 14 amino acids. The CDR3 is CASSYTRGHYEQYF. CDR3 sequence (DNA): TGTGCCAGCAGTTACACCAGGGGGCACTACGAGCAGTACTTC.

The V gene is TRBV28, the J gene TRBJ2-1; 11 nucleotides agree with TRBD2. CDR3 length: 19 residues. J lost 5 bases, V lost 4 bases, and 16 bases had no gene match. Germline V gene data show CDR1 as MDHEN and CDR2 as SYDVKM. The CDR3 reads CASSSKTGTSGFDHNEQFF. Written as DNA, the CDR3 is TGTGCCAGCAGTTCCAAAACCGGGACTAGCGGTTTTGACCACAATGAGCAGTTCTTC.

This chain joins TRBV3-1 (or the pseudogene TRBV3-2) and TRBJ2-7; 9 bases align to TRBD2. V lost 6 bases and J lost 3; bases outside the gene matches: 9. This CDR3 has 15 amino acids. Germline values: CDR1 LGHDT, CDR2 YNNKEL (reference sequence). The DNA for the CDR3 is TGTGCCAGCAGTCCGACTAGCGGCCTTATCTACGAGCAGTACTTC. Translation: CASSPTSGLIYEQYF.

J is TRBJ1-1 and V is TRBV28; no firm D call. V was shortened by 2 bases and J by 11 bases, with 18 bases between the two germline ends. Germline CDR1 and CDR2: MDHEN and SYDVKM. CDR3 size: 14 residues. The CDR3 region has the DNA TGTGCCAGCAGTTTACCCCCCTCCCTCTATTCGGCTTTCTTT. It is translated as CASSLPPSLYSAFF.

CDR3 loop: CASSPTRTGKREQFF. The CDR3 bases are TGCGCCAGCAGCCCGACCCGGACAGGGAAAAGGGAGCAGTTCTTC. This chain connects TRBV10-1 to TRBJ2-1; 8 bases agree with TRBD1. From germline, CDR1 is WNHNN and CDR2 SYGVQD (reference sequence). With V trimmed by 6 bases and J by 10 bases, 14 bases remained unmatched. The CDR3 has 15 amino acids.

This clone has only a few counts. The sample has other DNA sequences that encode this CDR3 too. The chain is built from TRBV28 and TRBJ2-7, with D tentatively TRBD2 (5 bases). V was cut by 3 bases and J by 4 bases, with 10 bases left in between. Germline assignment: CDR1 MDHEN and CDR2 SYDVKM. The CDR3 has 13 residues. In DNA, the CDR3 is TGTGCCAGCAGTTTGGGTGGGAGTTACGAGCAGTACTTC. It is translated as CASSLGGSYEQYF.

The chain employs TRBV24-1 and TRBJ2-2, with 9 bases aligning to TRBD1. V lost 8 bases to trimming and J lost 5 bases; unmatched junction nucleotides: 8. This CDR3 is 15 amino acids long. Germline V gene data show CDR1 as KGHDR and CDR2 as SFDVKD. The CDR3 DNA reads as TGTGCCACCACCCCCGGGGACAGGGAGACCGGGGAGCTGTTTTTT. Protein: CATTPGDRETGELFF.

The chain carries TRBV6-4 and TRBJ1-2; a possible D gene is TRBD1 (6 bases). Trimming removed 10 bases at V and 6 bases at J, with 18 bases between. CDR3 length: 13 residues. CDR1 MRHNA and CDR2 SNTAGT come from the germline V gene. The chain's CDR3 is CATDLSGANGYTF. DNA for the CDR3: TGTGCCACCGATTTATCAGGGGCCAATGGCTACACCTTC.

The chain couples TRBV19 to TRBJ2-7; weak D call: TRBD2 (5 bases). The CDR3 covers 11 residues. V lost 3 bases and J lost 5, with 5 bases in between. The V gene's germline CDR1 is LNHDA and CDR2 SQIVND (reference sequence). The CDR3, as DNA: TGTGCCAGTAGTATGCGGGACGAGCAGTACTTC. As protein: CASSMRDEQYF.

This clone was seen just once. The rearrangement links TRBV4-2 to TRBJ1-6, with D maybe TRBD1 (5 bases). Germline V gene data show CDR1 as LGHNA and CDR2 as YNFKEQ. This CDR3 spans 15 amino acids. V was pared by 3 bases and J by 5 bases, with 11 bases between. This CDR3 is CASSHSTADNSPLHF. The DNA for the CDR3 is TGTGCCAGCAGCCATTCGACAGCAGATAATTCACCCCTCCACTTT.

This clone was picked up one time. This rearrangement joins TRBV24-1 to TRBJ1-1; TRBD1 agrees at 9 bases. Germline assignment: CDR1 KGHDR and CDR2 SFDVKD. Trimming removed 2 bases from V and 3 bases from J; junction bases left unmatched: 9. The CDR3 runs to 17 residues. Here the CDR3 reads CATSDSPGQGGYTEAFF. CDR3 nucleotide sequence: TGTGCCACCAGTGATTCACCGGGACAGGGAGGGTACACTGAAGCTTTCTTT.

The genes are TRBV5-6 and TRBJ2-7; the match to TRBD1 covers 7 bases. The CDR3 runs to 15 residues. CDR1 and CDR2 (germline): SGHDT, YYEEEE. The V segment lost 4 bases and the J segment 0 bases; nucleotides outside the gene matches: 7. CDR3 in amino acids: CASSGGQSNSYEQYF. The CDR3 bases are TGTGCCAGCAGCGGGGGACAGTCGAACTCCTACGAGCAGTACTTC.

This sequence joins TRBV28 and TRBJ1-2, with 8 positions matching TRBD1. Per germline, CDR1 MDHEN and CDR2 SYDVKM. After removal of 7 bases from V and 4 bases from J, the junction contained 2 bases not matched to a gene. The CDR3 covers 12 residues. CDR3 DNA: TGTGCCAGCATAGACAGGGGCTATGGCTACACCTTC. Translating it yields CASIDRGYGYTF.